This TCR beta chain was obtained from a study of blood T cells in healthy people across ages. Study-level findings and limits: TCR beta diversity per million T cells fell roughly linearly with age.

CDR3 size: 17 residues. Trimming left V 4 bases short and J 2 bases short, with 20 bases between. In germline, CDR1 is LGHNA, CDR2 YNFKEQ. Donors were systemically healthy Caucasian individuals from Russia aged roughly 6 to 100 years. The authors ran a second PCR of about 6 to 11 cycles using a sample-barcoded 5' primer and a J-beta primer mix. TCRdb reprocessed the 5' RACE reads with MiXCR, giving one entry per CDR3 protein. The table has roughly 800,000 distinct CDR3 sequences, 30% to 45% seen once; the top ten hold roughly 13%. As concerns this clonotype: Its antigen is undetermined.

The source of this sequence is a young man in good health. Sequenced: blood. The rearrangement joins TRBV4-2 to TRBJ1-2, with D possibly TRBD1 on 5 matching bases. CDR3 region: CASSPKQGAPLNYGYTF. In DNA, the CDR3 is TGTGCCAGCAGCCCGAAGCAGGGTGCCCCACTCAACTATGGCTACACCTTC.